The clone carrying this TCR beta chain occurred once. The data belong to a study of OX40 agonist ivuxolimab in advanced cancers. Trimming left V 3 bases short and J 3 bases short, with 21 bases between. The germline gives CDR1 KGHSH, CDR2 LQKENI. The CDR3 spans 18 residues. Clones were sequenced by immunoSEQ multiplex PCR, and TCRdb holds only the in-frame ones, with some missing. The sample lists around 65,000 clones; over 60% were seen once. The source of this sequence is an adult with an advanced solid tumor such as melanoma, head and neck, liver or kidney cancer. Sequenced material: CD4+ or CD8+ T cells sorted from blood, taken in a trial of the OX40 agonist ivuxolimab. The chain links TRBV18 to TRBJ1-3; no reliable D call. CDR3 sequence (DNA): TGTGCCAGCTCACCCCAGAGGGAACACCCGAAACGTGGAAACACCATATATTTT. Translated: CASSPQREHPKRGNTIYF.